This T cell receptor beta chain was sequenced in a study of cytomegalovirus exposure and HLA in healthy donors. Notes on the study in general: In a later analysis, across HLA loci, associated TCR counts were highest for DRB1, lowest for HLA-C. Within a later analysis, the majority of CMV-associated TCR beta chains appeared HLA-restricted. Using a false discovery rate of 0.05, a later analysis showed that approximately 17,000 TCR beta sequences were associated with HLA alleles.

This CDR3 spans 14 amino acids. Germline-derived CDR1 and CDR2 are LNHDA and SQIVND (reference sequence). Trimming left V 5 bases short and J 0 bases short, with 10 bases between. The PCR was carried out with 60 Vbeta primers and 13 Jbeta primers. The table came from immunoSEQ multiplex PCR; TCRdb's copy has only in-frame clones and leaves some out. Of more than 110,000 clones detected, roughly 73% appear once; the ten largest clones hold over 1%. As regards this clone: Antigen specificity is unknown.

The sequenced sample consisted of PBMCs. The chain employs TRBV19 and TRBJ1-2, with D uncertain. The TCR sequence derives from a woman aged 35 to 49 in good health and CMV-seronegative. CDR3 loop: CASSAQSANYGYTF. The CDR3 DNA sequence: TGTGCCAGTAGTGCCCAATCGGCTAACTATGGCTACACCTTC.